Shown below are 6 T cell receptor beta chains from a single sample sequenced in a study of Tregs in tolerant kidney transplant recipients. Data came from immunoSEQ multiplex PCR; TCRdb stores just in-frame clones and leaves some out. In total, the table holds 5,800 or so clones. Recipients received nonmyeloablative bone marrow transplants from related graft donors, with transient mixed chimerism. The sequencing used CD4+ T cells from blood (PBMCs), collected 6 months after the transplant. Every receptor here comes from a human patient who received a combined kidney and bone marrow transplant. These T cells may partly come from the graft donor.

As concerns this clone: The read finishes 3 residues shy of the CDR3 end, and the germline J gene is used to complete it. The chain combines TRBV18 with TRBJ1-6, with 7 bases aligning to TRBD1. CDR3 length: 15 residues. The V and J ends lost 2 bases and 8 bases, in that order; junction bases with no gene match: 6. Germline CDR1 KGHSH, CDR2 LQKENI. The DNA read from the CDR3 is TGTGCCAGCTCACCATTGCAGGGGGAGCATTCACCC. Its translation is CASSPLQGEHSP. The full CDR3 protein reads CASSPLQGEHSPLHF.

As concerns this clone: The read terminates 3 residues ahead of where the CDR3 ends, so the germline J gene completes it. This rearrangement joins TRBV4-2 to TRBJ2-3, with 11 bases lining up with TRBD2. Looked up from germline, CDR1 is LGHNA and CDR2 is YNFKEQ. The CDR3 runs 15 residues. This CDR3 is CASSSTSGSVGTQYF. The sequenced CDR3 bases are TGTGCCAGCAGCTCCACTAGCGGGAGTGTGGGGACG.

With regard to this clone: The read terminates 3 residues before the CDR3 end, so the remaining end is supplied by the germline J gene. This sequence joins TRBV18 and TRBJ2-7; 11 bases are a match to TRBD2. CDR3 length: 16 residues. Unmatched junction bases numbered 8, after V lost 6 bases and J lost 1 base. From germline, CDR1 is KGHSH and CDR2 LQKENI. Partial CDR3 DNA: TGTGCCAGCTCTCCGATGGGACTAGCGGAGTCCTACGAG. Residues: CASSPMGLAESYE. The CDR3 reads in full as CASSPMGLAESYEQYF.

In the case of this clone: The read comes to an end 3 residues before the CDR3 does, leaving the germline J gene to fill in the end. The chain uses TRBV20-1 and TRBJ2-5; TRBD2 aligns across 13 bases. The CDR3 spans 15 residues. CDR1 and CDR2 from the germline V gene are DFQATT and SNEGSKA (reference sequence). Losses at the gene ends were 6 bases for V and 3 bases for J; bases not matched to a gene: 7. CDR3 in amino acids: CSAAGGTSGEETQYF. Partial CDR3 DNA: TGCAGTGCCGCGGGGGGGACTAGCGGGGAAGAGACC.

This clone is medium-sized (0.01 to 0.1%) by frequency. The missing CDR3 end, 3 residues past where the read stops, is filled in from the germline J gene. The J gene is TRBJ1-1, the V gene TRBV5-1; tentative D call: TRBD1 (5 bases). V lost 2 bases and J 0 bases, leaving 8 bases between the germline ends. The CDR3 length is 14 residues. Per germline, CDR1 SGHRS and CDR2 YFSETQ. This CDR3 is CASSFGGMNTEAFF. The CDR3 DNA, read in part, is TGCGCCAGCAGCTTCGGGGGTATGAACACTGAA.

As concerns this clone: With the read ending 3 residues before the CDR3 end, the germline J gene is used to fill in that end. V usage is TRBV11-2 and J usage is TRBJ2-3; TRBD1 matches at 10 bases. Germline CDR1 SGHAT, CDR2 FQNNGV. The CDR3 extends over 15 amino acids. V dropped 5 bases and J dropped 4; count of bases not matched to a gene: 6. The CDR3 reads CASSNRQGAADTQYF. CDR3 DNA, as far as it was read: TGTGCCAGCAGCAACAGACAGGGGGCGGCAGATACG.